The 12 T cell receptor beta chains reported below all come from one sample, sequenced in a study of blood T cell repertoires in COVID-19. The repertoire was sequenced with immunoSEQ multiplex PCR; TCRdb's copy has only in-frame clones and lacks some. The data contain 250,000 to 350,000 clones, over 70% of them singletons. The material sequenced was peripheral blood. The receptors come from a woman between 45 and 60 years old with acute or convalescent COVID-19.

This chain joins TRBV3-1 (or the pseudogene TRBV3-2) and TRBJ2-1; tentative D call: TRBD2 (6 bases). The CDR3 totals 15 residues. The V end lost 0 bases, the J end lost 15 bases, and 21 bases lay between the germline ends. Germline assignment: CDR1 LGHDT and CDR2 YNNKEL (reference sequence). The CDR3 DNA is TGTGCCAGCAGCCAAGATCTTTTTTCGGGGGAGGACCGGTTCTTC. Translation: CASSQDLFSGEDRFF.

This chain links TRBV5-1 with TRBJ2-5, with D perhaps TRBD2 (6 bases). Trimming left V 1 base short and J 1 base short, with 8 bases between. The CDR3 contains 14 residues. The germline gives CDR1 SGHRS, CDR2 YFSETQ. CDR3 nucleotide sequence: TGCGCCAGCAGCTTGACGGGAGCCCAAGAGACCCAGTACTTC. It yields the protein CASSLTGAQETQYF.

The chain recombines TRBV28 with TRBJ1-2; perhaps TRBD1 as D (5 bases). The V end was cut by 1 base, the J end by 8 bases, with 20 bases between. The germline gives CDR1 MDHEN, CDR2 SYDVKM. The CDR3 consists of 16 residues. CDR3 nucleotide sequence: TGTGCCAGCAGTTTATCCGGAGGGGCAGGGATTCGGGGCTACACCTTC. It specifies CASSLSGGAGIRGYTF.

The chain is built from TRBV3-1 (or the pseudogene TRBV3-2) and TRBJ1-4; tentatively, D is TRBD1 (5 bases). Germline CDR1 is LGHDT and CDR2 is YNNKEL (reference sequence). This CDR3 contains 14 residues. V was clipped by 1 base and J by 6 bases, with 9 bases between them. The CDR3 nucleotides are TGTGCCAGCAGCCAAGGGGGCTATGATGAAAAACTGTTTTTT. Residues: CASSQGGYDEKLFF.

The rearrangement joins TRBV7-6 to TRBJ2-1, with TRBD1 matching over 12 bases. The germline gives CDR1 SGHVS, CDR2 FNYEAQ. This CDR3 region has 15 residues. V trimming: 5 bases; J trimming: 6 bases; junction bases outside the gene matches: 5. CDR3 sequence reads: CASSLGTGGLNEQFF. CDR3 in DNA: TGTGCCAGCAGCCTAGGGACAGGGGGCCTCAATGAGCAGTTCTTC. Full variable domain (outside the CDR3, taken from reference TRBV7-6 and TRBJ2-1): GAGVSQSPRYKVTKRGQDVALRCDPISGHVSLYWYRQALGQGPEFLTYFNYEAQQDKSGLPNDRFSAERPEGSISTLTIQRTEQRDSAMYRCASSLGTGGLNEQFFGPGTRLTVL.

V is TRBV3-1 (or the pseudogene TRBV3-2) and J is TRBJ2-7; no definite D call. CDR3 length: 14 residues. V shed 1 base and J shed 3 bases, with 10 bases lying between them. The V gene's germline CDR1 is LGHDT and CDR2 YNNKEL (reference sequence). The CDR3 DNA sequence: TGTGCCAGCAGCCAAGGGCTAGTTCTCTACGAGCAGTACTTC. Its protein is CASSQGLVLYEQYF.

This chain connects TRBV15 to TRBJ2-1; TRBD1 agrees at 9 bases. Trimming removed 0 bases from V and 1 base from J; junction bases left unmatched: 7. The CDR3 is 18 residues long. Germline values: CDR1 LNHNV, CDR2 YYDKDF (reference sequence). CDR3: CATSREVIGTGSYNEQFF. The CDR3 DNA reads TGTGCCACCAGCAGAGAGGTCATCGGGACAGGGTCCTACAATGAGCAGTTCTTC.

The chain carries TRBV7-9 and TRBJ2-1; 7 nucleotides agree with TRBD2. Germline V lookup: CDR1 SEHNR, CDR2 FQNEAQ (reference sequence). The CDR3 is made up of 17 amino acids. Germline trimming cut 4 bases from V and 4 bases from J; bases unmatched to any gene: 13. CDR3 bases: TGTGCCAGCAGCTCAACCGGTGTGGGAGGGCCTTACAATGAGCAGTTCTTC. It specifies CASSSTGVGGPYNEQFF.

This clone was observed a handful of times. The chain joins TRBV20-1 to TRBJ2-1; D remains unclear. Trimming removed 5 bases at V and 12 bases at J, with 14 bases between. This CDR3 comprises 11 residues. Looked up from germline, CDR1 is DFQATT and CDR2 is SNEGSKA (reference sequence). CDR3 nucleotides: TGCAGTGCTCATAATCAATTGGCGCAGTTCTTC. This sequence encodes CSAHNQLAQFF.

This chain uses TRBV18 with TRBJ1-2; D might be TRBD1 (5 bases). Germline lookup yields CDR1 KGHSH and CDR2 LQKENI. Between the trimmed V and J ends, which lost 6 bases and 8 bases, there was a span of 16 bases. The CDR3 length is 13 residues. The CDR3 loop is CASSPGPGRGYTF. The DNA of the CDR3 is TGTGCCAGCTCCCCCGGGCCAGGGAGGGGCTACACCTTC.

The rearrangement joins TRBV11-3 to TRBJ2-3; tentatively, D is TRBD1 (6 bases). Germline V gene sequence: CDR1 SGHNT, CDR2 YENEEA. The CDR3 is 15 residues long. The V gene lost 1 base and the J gene lost 2 bases, with 10 bases spanning the gap. The chain's CDR3 is CASSLGDIPTDTQYF. CDR3 nucleotides: TGTGCCAGCAGCTTAGGGGACATACCCACAGATACGCAGTATTTT. Using reference TRBV11-3 and TRBJ2-3 for the parts outside the CDR3, the full variable domain is EAGVVQSPRYKIIEKKQPVAFWCNPISGHNTLYWYLQNLGQGPELLIRYENEEAVDDSQLPKDRFSAERLKGVDSTLKIQPAELGDSAVYLCASSLGDIPTDTQYFGPGTRLTVL.

This clone was recorded only once. The chain recombines TRBV6-1 with TRBJ2-7; 7 positions agree with TRBD1. The CDR3 extends over 14 amino acids. With V trimmed by 2 bases and J by 4 bases, 5 bases remained unmatched. Germline V CDR1 and CDR2: MNHNS, SASEGT. CDR3 amino acids: CASSEIGGIYEQYV. The CDR3 DNA reads as TGTGCCAGCAGTGAAATAGGGGGCATATACGAGCAGTACGTC.